What follows is one T cell receptor beta chain and its context. The data derive from a study of blood T cell repertoires in COVID-19. Membership in each cohort depended on participant-reported clinical history. The repertoire was sequenced with immunoSEQ multiplex PCR; TCRdb's copy has only in-frame clones and lacks some. The sample carries over 150,000 clones, about 88% recorded once. The clonotype was recovered from a woman aged 50 to 60 who had recovered from COVID-19. Material: PBMCs or T cells enriched from blood (not recorded which).

CDR3 coding DNA: TGTGCCAGCAGCAAAGCGGAGACTAATAGGAGCTATGGCTACACCTTC. Translation gives CASSKAETNRSYGYTF. The V gene is TRBV21-1, the J gene TRBJ1-2. TRBV21-1 is termed a pseudogene. The CDR3 consists of 16 residues.